This T cell receptor (beta chain) was profiled in a study of T cells in Graves' hyperthyroidism and ophthalmopathy. Study summary: Any treatment followed the collection of peripheral blood at initial diagnosis.

This clonotype has more than one count but fewer than ten. TCR beta CDR3 sequences were amplified from RNA transcripts. HTBI primers were employed in a first-round RT-PCR of the TCR CDR3. TCRdb reprocessed the multiplex PCR reads with MiXCR, giving one entry per CDR3 protein. The repertoire holds over 350,000 distinct CDR3 sequences, with about a fifth as singletons. The study excluded patients with uncontrolled infection, other autoimmune disease, pregnancy or lactation. The sequenced sample consisted of blood. This clonotype was sampled from a man aged 18 to 30 with Graves' ophthalmopathy.

The CDR3 protein is CASRRLYEQYF. DNA of the CDR3: TGTGCCAGCCGGAGGTTGTACGAGCAGTACTTC. The chain carries TRBV7-3 and TRBJ2-7, with D tentatively TRBD2 (5 bases). Trimming shortened V by 8 bases and J by 4 bases, and 9 bases separated the two germline ends. Germline V gene sequence: CDR1 SGHTA, CDR2 FQGTGA. The CDR3 contains 11 residues.